A single sample gave rise to the 3 T cell receptor beta chains below, sequenced in a study of graft-versus-host responses after intestinal transplantation (dated by TCRdb to 2020 to 2022). The time point label for this specimen denotes: cells obtained before transplantation from donor or recipient. These receptors lack a known antigen. Receptor amplification or capture employed the immunoSEQ multiplex PCR assay. Here the immuneACCESS table is served through TCRdb, limited to in-frame sequences with V and J called. Missing clones are a known gap in these copies; in checked studies unresolved V genes cover under half, and the rest lacks a known reason. The sample has about 120,000 clones on record, 90% to 95% of them singletons. The top ten clonotypes cover more than 0.1% of the sample. The specimen comprised unstimulated CD4+ T cells sorted from spleen or lymph node cells, sampled before intestinal transplant. These receptors all come from a human donor who received an intestinal transplant.

V usage is TRBV7-2 and J usage is TRBJ2-7; 12 bases are a match to TRBD2. This CDR3 contains 14 residues. The germline gives CDR1 SGHTA, CDR2 FQGNSA. The V and J ends lost 5 bases and 2 bases, in that order; junction bases with no gene match: 1. In nucleotides, the CDR3 is TGTGCCAGCAGCCGACTAGCGGGGGCCTACGAGCAGTACTTC. Amino acids: CASSRLAGAYEQYF.

The chain employs TRBV5-6 and TRBJ2-5; D is possibly TRBD1 (6 bases). This CDR3 spans 15 amino acids. The germline V gene has CDR1 SGHDT and CDR2 YYEEEE. V lost 0 bases and J 0 bases, leaving 9 bases between the germline ends. The CDR3 here is CASSLDRVDQETQYF. CDR3 nucleotides: TGTGCCAGCAGCTTGGACAGGGTGGACCAAGAGACCCAGTACTTC.

The V gene is TRBV7-6, the J gene TRBJ2-7; D remains ambiguous. This CDR3 contains 16 residues. Germline-derived CDR1 and CDR2 are SGHVS and FNYEAQ. Trimming stripped 1 base from V and 0 bases from J, with 13 bases between. CDR3 in DNA: TGTGCCAGCAGCTTAGAAGGGTACAACCACTCCTACGAGCAGTACTTC. Amino acid sequence: CASSLEGYNHSYEQYF.